There are a few counts of the clone carrying this T cell receptor beta chain. The antigen is unknown. With 10-nucleotide random UMIs, 5'RACE was used to make the cDNA. Via MiXCR, TCRdb re-called the 5' RACE reads, giving one row per CDR3 protein. Of fewer than 35,000 distinct CDR3 sequences in the sample, around 4.5% were seen once. The CDR3 length is 14 residues. Germline V gives CDR1 GTSNPN, CDR2 SVGIG (reference sequence). Unmatched junction bases numbered 1, after V lost 0 bases and J lost 4 bases. The sample originates from a study of neurological immune-mediated disorders. General observations from the study: No CDR3 amino acid sequences recurred among expanded clones across subjects, suggesting private repertoires in all groups. Levels of TCR clonal expansion peaked in HTLV-1-associated myelopathy and reached their lowest in multiple sclerosis, under those of healthy controls.

Where libraries were unsorted, they were derived from 2 million PBMCs stored at -80 degrees C. Input material: PBMCs. The chain joins TRBV30 to TRBJ1-5; 9 nucleotides align to TRBD1. The TCR sequence derives from a man aged 18 to 29 in good health. CDR3 sequence (DNA): TGTGCCTGGAGTGTAGGACAGGGGAATCAGCCCCAGCATTTT. Its protein product is CAWSVGQGNQPQHF.